Each of the 32 T cell receptor beta chains below was sequenced from the same sample in a study of T cells in Graves' hyperthyroidism and ophthalmopathy. It was RNA transcripts that yielded the amplified TCR beta CDR3 regions. A first-round RT-PCR of the TCR CDR3 used the HTBI primer set. TCRdb re-derived calls from the multiplex PCR reads in MiXCR, one entry per CDR3 protein. The top ten clones hold less than 75% of a sample with 300,000 to 450,000 distinct CDR3 sequences, more than 20% of them seen once. The sequenced sample was blood. These TCRs come from a man aged 50-60 years with Graves' hyperthyroidism.

Many counts were recorded for this clonotype. This sequence joins TRBV28 and TRBJ2-1; possibly TRBD1 for D (6 bases). Germline CDR1 is MDHEN and CDR2 is SYDVKM. V shed 6 bases and J shed 7 bases, with 13 bases lying between them. The length of the CDR3 is 13 residues. CDR3 region: CASSSDSFNEQFF. The CDR3 nucleotides read TGTGCCAGCAGCTCGGACAGTTTTAATGAGCAGTTCTTC.

The chain links TRBV4-1 to TRBJ2-7; D call uncertain. Germline loops: CDR1 MGHRA, CDR2 YSYEKL. This CDR3 is built from 13 residues. The V end was cut by 3 bases, the J end by 4 bases, with 10 bases between. CDR3 in DNA: TGCGCCAGCAGCCACTTGGACGGGTACGAGCAGTACTTC. This codes for CASSHLDGYEQYF.

This clonotype has more than one count but fewer than ten. The V and J genes are TRBV5-6 and TRBJ2-7; TRBD2 agrees at 12 bases. Germline-derived CDR1 and CDR2 are SGHDT and YYEEEE. The CDR3 sequence is 16 residues long. V was clipped by 3 bases and J by 2 bases; unmatched bases: 6. The CDR3 coding sequence is TGTGCCAGCAGCTCCATGACTAGCGGGAGTGCCTACGAGCAGTACTTC. This encodes CASSSMTSGSAYEQYF.

This clonotype was seen repeatedly, ten times or more. J is TRBJ2-7 and V is TRBV20-1; possible D gene TRBD2, 6 bases. Germline V lookup: CDR1 DFQATT, CDR2 SNEGSKA (reference sequence). The germline V and J ends were trimmed by 3 bases and 2 bases, with 17 bases remaining between them. The CDR3 is 15 residues long. The DNA of the CDR3 is TGCAGTGCTAGTCAACCGAGCGGAGGGGCCTACGAGCAGTACTTC. It is translated as CSASQPSGGAYEQYF.

This chain links TRBV28 with TRBJ2-7; D not certain. This CDR3 is built from 12 residues. CDR1 and CDR2 from the germline V gene are MDHEN and SYDVKM. The V end was cut by 7 bases, the J end by 3 bases, with 10 bases between. The CDR3 DNA sequence: TGTGCCAGCAACCGAGGCGGCTACGAGCAGTACTTC. Protein: CASNRGGYEQYF.

This clonotype has a count of ten or more. CDR3 protein: CASSLDRGGLNQPQHF. CDR3 nucleotide sequence: TGTGCCAGCAGTTTGGACAGGGGGGGACTCAATCAGCCCCAGCATTTT. This chain uses TRBV12-3 or TRBV12-4 with TRBJ1-5; 10 bases agree with TRBD1. The CDR3 length is 16 residues. Trimming removed 3 bases from V and 3 bases from J; junction bases left unmatched: 5.

This clonotype was observed at least ten times. The chain joins TRBV7-2 to TRBJ2-7, with TRBD1 matching over 8 bases. Unmatched junction bases numbered 14, after V lost 5 bases and J lost 2 bases. Germline V lookup: CDR1 SGHTA, CDR2 FQGNSA. The length of the CDR3 is 17 residues. The CDR3 coding sequence is TGTGCCAGCAGCCCCCCCGGACAGGGCCGATTTCCCTACGAGCAGTACTTC. Translated, it gives CASSPPGQGRFPYEQYF. Complete variable domain (other parts from reference TRBV7-2 and TRBJ2-7): GAGVSQSPSNKVTEKGKDVELRCDPISGHTALYWYRQSLGQGLEFLIYFQGNSAPDKSGLPSDRFSAERTGGSVSTLTIQRTQQEDSAVYLCASSPPGQGRFPYEQYFGPGTRLTVT.

V is TRBV12-5 and J is TRBJ2-7, with D possibly TRBD1 on 6 matching bases. This CDR3 is built from 13 residues. V shed 5 bases and J shed 3 bases, with 11 bases lying between them. Germline-derived CDR1 and CDR2 are LGHNT and FRNRAP. The CDR3 loop reads CASGADSGYEQYF. The CDR3 DNA sequence: TGTGCTAGTGGTGCGGACAGTGGCTACGAGCAGTACTTC.

This clonotype was counted between two and nine times. The chain uses TRBV6-1 and TRBJ1-5, with 7 bases fitting TRBD1. The CDR3 contains 19 residues. Germline V gene sequence: CDR1 MNHNS, CDR2 SASEGT. Trimming cost V 3 bases and J 1 base; bases outside gene matches: 15. CDR3 protein: CASSERAGGGYESNQPQHF. DNA for the CDR3: TGTGCCAGCAGTGAGCGGGCAGGGGGGGGTTATGAGAGCAATCAGCCCCAGCATTTT.

The chain uses TRBV9 and TRBJ2-3; D ambiguous. This CDR3 is built from 16 residues. With 0 bases removed from V and 1 base from J, the gap between germline ends came to 12 bases. Germline V lookup: CDR1 SGDLS, CDR2 YYNGEE. The CDR3 loop is CASSVDGEWGTDTQYF. DNA for the CDR3: TGTGCCAGCAGCGTAGATGGTGAGTGGGGCACAGATACGCAGTATTTT.

The chain joins TRBV18 to TRBJ1-2, with D unresolved. The germline gives CDR1 KGHSH, CDR2 LQKENI. Trimming took off 0 bases at V and 5 bases at J, with 7 bases between the two ends. The CDR3 totals 13 residues. CDR3 protein: CASSPPGKYGYTF. The CDR3 coding sequence is TGTGCCAGCTCACCACCGGGCAAATATGGCTACACCTTC.

This clonotype has more than one count but fewer than ten. The genes are TRBV18 and TRBJ1-1; D is perhaps TRBD1 (6 bases). Germline V gene data show CDR1 as KGHSH and CDR2 as LQKENI. Deletions cut 6 bases from V and 5 bases from J, with 22 bases between. The CDR3 runs to 16 residues. For the CDR3, the DNA is TGTGCCAGCTCCACAACAGGGTTTTCGATGGGAACTGAAGCTTTCTTT. Translating it yields CASSTTGFSMGTEAFF.

There are many counts of this clonotype. The CDR3 DNA reads as TGCAGTGCTAGGAAAGGCGGGGGCCGACAAGAGACCCAGTACTTC. Its protein product is CSARKGGGRQETQYF. The chain employs TRBV20-1 and TRBJ2-5, with a possible D match to TRBD2 (7 bases). There are 15 residues in the CDR3. CDR1 is DFQATT, CDR2 SNEGSKA, per germline (reference sequence). With 3 bases removed from V and 2 bases from J, the gap between germline ends came to 16 bases.

The chain combines TRBV6-2 or TRBV6-3 with TRBJ2-1; 14 bases agree with TRBD2. CDR1 and CDR2 (germline): MNHEY, SVGEGT. V was pared by 4 bases and J by 1 base, with 6 bases of the junction left unmatched. The CDR3 has 18 amino acids. The CDR3 DNA reads as TGTGCCAGCAGTTTAAGGACTAGCGGGAGGTCTTCCTACAATGAGCAGTTCTTC. Its protein product is CASSLRTSGRSSYNEQFF.

The chain couples TRBV5-1 to TRBJ2-5; TRBD1 matches 7 bases. CDR3 length: 15 residues. The germline gives CDR1 SGHRS, CDR2 YFSETQ. V shed 0 bases, J shed 5 bases, and the junction held 7 bases outside the gene matches. CDR3 bases: TGCGCCAGCAGCTTGGCCGGGACAGTGCGCGAGACCCAGTACTTC. Residues: CASSLAGTVRETQYF. Looking up the rest from reference TRBV5-1 and TRBJ2-5 gives the full variable domain: KAGVTQTPRYLIKTRGQQVTLSCSPISGHRSVSWYQQTPGQGLQFLFEYFSETQRNKGNFPGRFSGRQFSNSRSEMNVSTLELGDSALYLCASSLAGTVRETQYFGPGTRLLVL.

V gene TRBV10-3 combines with J gene TRBJ1-5, with 7 bases that match TRBD1. This CDR3 region has 15 residues. V trimming: 2 bases; J trimming: 0 bases; junction bases outside the gene matches: 1. Germline loops: CDR1 ENHRY, CDR2 SYGVKD. In DNA form, the CDR3 reads TGTGCCATCAGTGAGAAGGGGGCTAGCAATCAGCCCCAGCATTTT. This gives the protein CAISEKGASNQPQHF.

Many counts were recorded for this clonotype. The V and J genes are TRBV30 and TRBJ1-1; D is undetermined. V was trimmed by 0 bases and J by 6 bases, leaving 14 bases between them. The length of the CDR3 is 14 residues. Germline V gene sequence: CDR1 GTSNPN, CDR2 SVGIG (reference sequence). Here the CDR3 reads CAWSVGGKMAEAFF. The CDR3 coding sequence is TGTGCCTGGAGTGTGGGAGGGAAAATGGCTGAAGCTTTCTTT.

This clonotype showed up just a few times. With a much larger clone just one base away, this may be a read error. The conserved phenylalanine or tryptophan normally closing the CDR3 is absent here, so this likely arose from a read error. The V and J genes are TRBV28 and TRBJ1-1, with D tentatively TRBD1 (5 bases). Germline assignment: CDR1 MDHEN and CDR2 SYDVKM. This CDR3 has 13 amino acids. The V and J ends lost 10 bases and 0 bases respectively, with 12 bases between them. The CDR3 DNA reads TGTGCCACCGTTGGGGGGATGAACACTGAAGCTTTCTCT. Amino acids: CATVGGMNTEAFS.

The chain has TRBV11-3 and TRBJ2-1, with D perhaps TRBD2 (5 bases). Germline V CDR1 and CDR2: SGHNT, YENEEA. The CDR3 length is 14 residues. The germline V and J ends were trimmed by 6 bases and 6 bases, with 15 bases remaining between them. This chain's CDR3 is CASRPTRTPNEQFF. The CDR3 DNA sequence: TGTGCCAGCAGACCTACTAGAACCCCCAATGAGCAGTTCTTC.

V and J are TRBV5-1 and TRBJ2-3; TRBD2 agrees at 11 bases. Germline values: CDR1 SGHRS, CDR2 YFSETQ. V was pared by 0 bases and J by 4 bases, with 7 bases of the junction left unmatched. The CDR3 has 17 residues. The CDR3 reads CASSLALTSGRSDTQYF. Here the CDR3 DNA reads TGCGCCAGCAGCTTGGCCCTTACTAGCGGGAGATCAGATACGCAGTATTTT. The variable domain in full, with the rest retrieved from reference TRBV5-1 and TRBJ2-3, is KAGVTQTPRYLIKTRGQQVTLSCSPISGHRSVSWYQQTPGQGLQFLFEYFSETQRNKGNFPGRFSGRQFSNSRSEMNVSTLELGDSALYLCASSLALTSGRSDTQYFGPGTRLTVL.

Only a few counts were recorded for this clonotype. The chain has TRBV2 and TRBJ1-3; D remains ambiguous. This CDR3 region has 18 residues. Trimming removed 2 bases at V and 0 bases at J, with 17 bases between. Germline CDR1 is SNHLY and CDR2 is FYNNEI. Here the CDR3 reads CASSEFGSSTLSGNTIYF. CDR3 bases: TGTGCCAGCAGTGAATTCGGCAGCTCGACCCTCTCTGGAAACACCATATATTTT. The whole variable domain, remainder taken from reference TRBV2 and TRBJ1-3, is EPEVTQTPSHQVTQMGQEVILRCVPISNHLYFYWYRQILGQKVEFLVSFYNNEISEKSEIFDDQFSVERPDGSNFTLKIRSTKLEDSAMYFCASSEFGSSTLSGNTIYFGEGSWLTVV.

This clonotype was seen only a few times. J is TRBJ2-5 and V is TRBV4-1; no definite D call. Germline assignment: CDR1 MGHRA and CDR2 YSYEKL. Trimming took off 0 bases at V and 6 bases at J, with 8 bases between the two ends. The CDR3 consists of 13 residues. This CDR3 reads CASSQDFGQTQYF. The CDR3 region has the DNA TGCGCCAGCAGCCAAGATTTTGGACAGACCCAGTACTTC.

The rearrangement joins TRBV19 to TRBJ2-1, with D perhaps TRBD2 (6 bases). The germline V gene has CDR1 LNHDA and CDR2 SQIVND (reference sequence). The CDR3 is 17 amino acids. With 7 bases removed from V and 0 bases from J, the gap between germline ends came to 19 bases. CDR3 residues: CASTILGGMSSYNEQFF. CDR3 nucleotide sequence: TGTGCCAGTACCATATTAGGCGGGATGAGCTCCTACAATGAGCAGTTCTTC.

The rearrangement uses TRBV15 and TRBJ2-1; D unresolved. Germline CDR1 reads LNHNV; CDR2 reads YYDKDF (reference sequence). Trimming pared 1 base from V and 8 bases from J, leaving 9 bases between. The CDR3 extends over 13 amino acids. The CDR3, as DNA: TGTGCCACCAGCAGAGGGCAGTCCCATGAGCAGTTCTTC. Protein product: CATSRGQSHEQFF.

This clonotype was seen more than once but under ten times. The chain couples TRBV30 to TRBJ2-7; 7 positions match TRBD2. The CDR3 covers 12 residues. With 4 bases clipped from V and 7 bases from J, the junction kept 7 bases outside the gene matches. In germline, CDR1 is GTSNPN, CDR2 SVGIG (reference sequence). CDR3 amino acids: CAWTTGTIEQYF. The CDR3 DNA reads as TGTGCCTGGACCACCGGGACTATTGAGCAGTACTTC.

This clonotype was seen only a few times. The chain couples TRBV6-5 to TRBJ2-7, with D perhaps TRBD2 (5 bases). V was clipped by 0 bases and J by 2 bases, with 17 bases between them. The CDR3 spans 17 residues. Germline loops: CDR1 MNHEY, CDR2 SVGAGI. The CDR3 coding sequence is TGTGCCAGCAGTTACTCCTGGGCGGAGAGGGCGACCTACGAGCAGTACTTC. It yields the protein CASSYSWAERATYEQYF.

The chain is built from TRBV6-4 and TRBJ2-3; 8 nucleotides line up with TRBD1. This CDR3 has 13 residues. The trim removed 6 bases at V and 3 bases at J, leaving 2 bases unmatched. CDR1 and CDR2 (germline): MRHNA, SNTAGT. The CDR3 DNA sequence: TGTGCCAGCAGGCAGGGGGCAACAGATACGCAGTATTTT. Protein sequence: CASRQGATDTQYF.

The chain recombines TRBV6-1 with TRBJ2-1; D remains ambiguous. This CDR3 comprises 15 residues. V was pared by 5 bases and J by 5 bases, with 16 bases between. Germline CDR1 reads MNHNS; CDR2 reads SASEGT. This chain's CDR3 is CASSSRAGPDNEQFF. The CDR3 nucleotides are TGTGCCAGCAGTTCAAGGGCCGGACCGGACAATGAGCAGTTCTTC.

The chain has TRBV28 and TRBJ2-5; D is perhaps TRBD1 (6 bases). The V end lost 7 bases, the J end lost 13 bases, and 22 bases lay between the germline ends. This CDR3 spans 13 amino acids. Germline CDR1 and CDR2: MDHEN and SYDVKM. Written as DNA, the CDR3 is TGTGCCAGCACCACGACAGGCCAAGAGAGCCGGTACTTC. Its translation is CASTTTGQESRYF.

The J gene is TRBJ1-2, the V gene TRBV12-3 or TRBV12-4; D gene ambiguous. Trimming cost V 4 bases and J 7 bases, with 16 bases left between them. The CDR3 totals 14 residues. CDR3 DNA: TGTGCCAGCAGTTGGCGTCCGGGCAGCATTGGCTACACCTTC. Protein sequence: CASSWRPGSIGYTF.

This clonotype appeared many times. The rearrangement links TRBV2 to TRBJ2-3; 13 bases match TRBD2. This CDR3 has 18 residues. Germline loops: CDR1 SNHLY, CDR2 FYNNEI. V lost 3 bases, J lost 0 bases, and 6 bases stayed unmatched. The CDR3: CASSEWAGLAGSTDTQYF. For the CDR3, the DNA is TGTGCCAGCAGTGAGTGGGCGGGACTAGCGGGGAGCACAGATACGCAGTATTTT.

The rearrangement joins TRBV12-3 or TRBV12-4 to TRBJ2-1; TRBD2 aligns across 9 bases. The junction had 6 bases not matched to a gene; V was cut back by 4 bases and J by 5 bases. The CDR3 has 15 amino acids. The CDR3 loop is CASSSRTSAHNEQFF. The CDR3 coding sequence is TGTGCCAGCAGTTCCCGGACTAGCGCTCACAATGAGCAGTTCTTC.